This T cell receptor beta chain stems from a study of blood T cell repertoires in COVID-19. Clones were read by immunoSEQ multiplex PCR, and TCRdb kept only the in-frame ones, dropping some. Of some 290,000 clones listed, roughly 86% are singletons. Germline CDR1 and CDR2: KGHDR and SFDVKD. The CDR3 is made up of 13 amino acids. The V end lost 5 bases, the J end lost 2 bases, and 6 bases lay between the germline ends. The chain carries TRBV24-1 and TRBJ1-5; possible D gene TRBD1, 6 bases. The origin of this receptor is a woman aged 25 to 39 with COVID-19, enrolled during active disease. Sequenced sample: peripheral blood. CDR3 nucleotide sequence: TGTGCCACCAGTGCAGGGGGCAATCAGCCCCAGCATTTT. Protein sequence: CATSAGGNQPQHF.